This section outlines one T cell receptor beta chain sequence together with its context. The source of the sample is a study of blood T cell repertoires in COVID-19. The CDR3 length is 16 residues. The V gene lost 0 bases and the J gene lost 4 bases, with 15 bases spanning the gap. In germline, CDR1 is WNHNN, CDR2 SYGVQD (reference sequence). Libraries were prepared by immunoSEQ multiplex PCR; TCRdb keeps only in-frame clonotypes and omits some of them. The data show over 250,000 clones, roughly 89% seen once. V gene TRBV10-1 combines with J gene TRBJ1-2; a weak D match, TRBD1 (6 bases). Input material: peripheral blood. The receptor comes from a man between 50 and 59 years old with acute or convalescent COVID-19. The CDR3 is CASSESAGTPIYGYTF. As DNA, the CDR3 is TGCGCCAGCAGTGAGTCGGCAGGGACACCCATCTATGGCTACACCTTC.